A single sample gave rise to the 13 T cell receptor beta chains below, sequenced in a study of control samples from healthy donors and cancer patients. The method was immunoSEQ multiplex PCR; TCRdb's version includes in-frame clones alone and lacks a portion of them. The repertoire consists of approximately 74,000 clones, with over 90% occurring once and the leading ten covering over 2.5%. Material: blood. The receptors stem from a young woman in good health.

The V call is TRBV28, the J call TRBJ1-5; D is possibly TRBD1 (5 bases). Trimming pared 4 bases from V and 4 bases from J, leaving 8 bases between. The length of the CDR3 is 13 residues. Germline CDR1 is MDHEN and CDR2 is SYDVKM. The DNA of the CDR3 is TGTGCCAGCAGTTCGACAGAAAATCAGCCCCAGCATTTT. Protein sequence: CASSSTENQPQHF.

This sequence joins TRBV27 and TRBJ2-7, with D hard to call. The CDR3 contains 11 residues. V lost 6 bases and J 4 bases, leaving 7 bases between the germline ends. Germline V gives CDR1 MNHEY, CDR2 SMNVEV (reference sequence). CDR3 coding DNA: TGTGCCAGCAGCCCCGAATACGAGCAGTACTTC. This translates into CASSPEYEQYF.

The V call is TRBV18, the J call TRBJ1-4, with TRBD1 matching 8 bases. Germline V CDR1 and CDR2: KGHSH, LQKENI. The CDR3 covers 14 residues. J was trimmed by 6 bases and V by 2 bases; bases with no gene match: 2. The CDR3 spells CASSPGTGDEKLFF. DNA of the CDR3: TGTGCCAGCTCACCAGGGACAGGCGATGAAAAACTGTTTTTT. The variable domain in full, completed from reference TRBV18 and TRBJ1-4, reads NAGVMQNPRHLVRRRGQEARLRCSPMKGHSHVYWYRQLPEEGLKFMVYLQKENIIDESGMPKERFSAEFPKEGPSILRIQQVVRGDSAAYFCASSPGTGDEKLFFGSGTQLSVL.

CDR3 DNA: TGTGCCAGCAGTAAGGGAGTGAGCTACGAGCAGTACTTC. Its protein is CASSKGVSYEQYF. The genes are TRBV9 and TRBJ2-7, with D possibly being TRBD2 (5 bases). Deletions cut 5 bases from V and 3 bases from J, with 12 bases between. Germline CDR1 and CDR2: SGDLS and YYNGEE. The CDR3 runs 13 residues.

V gene TRBV27 combines with J gene TRBJ1-2; 7 nucleotides match TRBD1. The CDR3 is 16 residues long. Per the germline V gene, CDR1 is MNHEY and CDR2 is SMNVEV (reference sequence). The V gene end was trimmed by 0 bases and the J gene end by 4 bases; junction bases not matched to a gene: 8. The CDR3 nucleotides read TGTGCCAGCAGTTTATCGATTGACAGGGAGATCTATGGCTACACCTTC. Translating gives CASSLSIDREIYGYTF.

The chain joins TRBV7-2 to TRBJ1-6; D may be TRBD1 (6 bases). V dropped 10 bases and J dropped 8 bases, with 18 bases sitting between them. The V gene's germline CDR1 is SGHTA and CDR2 FQGNSA. The CDR3 runs 14 residues. CDR3 sequence: CATTEDRQDSPLHF. As DNA, the CDR3 is TGTGCCACCACCGAGGATCGACAGGATTCACCCCTCCACTTT. The full variable domain, its missing parts supplied by reference TRBV7-2 and TRBJ1-6, is GAGVSQSPSNKVTEKGKDVELRCDPISGHTALYWYRQSLGQGLEFLIYFQGNSAPDKSGLPSDRFSAERTGGSVSTLTIQRTQQEDSAVYLCATTEDRQDSPLHFGNGTRLTVT.

The rearrangement uses TRBV7-9 and TRBJ2-3; no clear D gene. The CDR3 has 16 residues. Germline CDR1 SEHNR, CDR2 FQNEAQ (reference sequence). Trimming took 1 base from V and 2 from J, leaving 13 bases between them. The CDR3 here is CASSLGILDNTDTQYF. The CDR3 bases are TGTGCCAGCAGCTTAGGTATACTCGACAACACAGATACGCAGTATTTT.

The V call is TRBV7-9, the J call TRBJ2-3, with D possibly being TRBD2 (5 bases). Trimming cost V 6 bases and J 4 bases, with 11 bases left between them. The CDR3 loop spans 13 amino acids. Germline-derived CDR1 and CDR2 are SEHNR and FQNEAQ (reference sequence). The CDR3 here is CASSTGSADTQYF. CDR3 DNA: TGTGCCAGCAGTACTGGGAGCGCAGATACGCAGTATTTT.

This chain joins TRBV6-4 and TRBJ2-7, with 9 nucleotides matching TRBD1. The trim removed 5 bases at V and 5 bases at J, leaving 10 bases unmatched. This CDR3 has 15 residues. Germline V gives CDR1 MRHNA, CDR2 SNTAGT. The CDR3 DNA is TGTGCCAGCAGTAAAACCGGGACAGGGTACCACGAGCAGTACTTC. Its translation is CASSKTGTGYHEQYF.

This chain uses TRBV28 with TRBJ2-3; D is uncertain. The V end lost 2 bases, the J end lost 4 bases, and 10 bases lay between the germline ends. This CDR3 has 14 residues. CDR1 is MDHEN, CDR2 SYDVKM, per germline. Here the CDR3 reads CASSLEMSADTQYF. CDR3 nucleotides: TGTGCCAGCAGTTTAGAGATGTCCGCAGATACGCAGTATTTT.

The V call is TRBV28, the J call TRBJ2-5; D not certain. The germline V and J ends were trimmed by 7 bases and 5 bases, with 14 bases remaining between them. CDR3 size: 13 residues. CDR1 MDHEN and CDR2 SYDVKM come from the germline V gene. CDR3 bases: TGTGCCAGCACCCCCCCCGCTCGGGAGACCCAGTACTTC. Protein: CASTPPARETQYF.

CDR3 amino acids: CASTPGGGSQPQHF. CDR3 bases: TGTGCCAGCACTCCAGGAGGGGGGAGTCAGCCCCAGCATTTT. The gene calls are TRBV28 and TRBJ1-5; possible D gene TRBD1, 6 bases. Looked up from germline, CDR1 is MDHEN and CDR2 is SYDVKM. V lost 7 bases and J lost 6, with 16 bases in between. The CDR3 runs to 14 residues.

The chain has TRBV7-9 and TRBJ1-2, with D unresolved. V lost 7 bases and J lost 7, with 16 bases in between. Germline CDR1 reads SEHNR; CDR2 reads FQNEAQ (reference sequence). The CDR3 totals 13 residues. DNA for the CDR3: TGTGCCAGCACCAAGGTGATCCCGGGTGGCTACACCTTC. It encodes CASTKVIPGGYTF.